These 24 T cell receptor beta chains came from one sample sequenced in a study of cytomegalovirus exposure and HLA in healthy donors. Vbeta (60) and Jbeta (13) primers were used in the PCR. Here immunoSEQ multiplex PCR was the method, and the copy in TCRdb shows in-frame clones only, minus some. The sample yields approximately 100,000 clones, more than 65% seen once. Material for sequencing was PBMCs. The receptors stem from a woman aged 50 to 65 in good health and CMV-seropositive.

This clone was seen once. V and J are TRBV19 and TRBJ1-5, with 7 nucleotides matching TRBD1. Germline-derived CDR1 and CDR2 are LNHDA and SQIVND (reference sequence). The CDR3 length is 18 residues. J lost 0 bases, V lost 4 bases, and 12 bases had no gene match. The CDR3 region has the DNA TGTGCCAGTAGTACGCGACAGGGCCGGGACAATAGCAATCAGCCCCAGCATTTT. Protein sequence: CASSTRQGRDNSNQPQHF.

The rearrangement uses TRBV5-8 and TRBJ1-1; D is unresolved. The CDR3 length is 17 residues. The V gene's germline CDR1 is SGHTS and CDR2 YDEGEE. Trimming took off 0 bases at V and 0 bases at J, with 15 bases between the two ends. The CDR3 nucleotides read TGTGCCAGCAGCTTGGAACGAGGGATCGGCATGAACACTGAAGCTTTCTTT. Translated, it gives CASSLERGIGMNTEAFF.

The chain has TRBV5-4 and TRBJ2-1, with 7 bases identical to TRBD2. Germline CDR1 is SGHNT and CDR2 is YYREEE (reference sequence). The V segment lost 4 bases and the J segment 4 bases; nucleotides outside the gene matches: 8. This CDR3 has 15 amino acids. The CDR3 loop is CASSGGDFKYNEQFF. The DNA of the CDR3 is TGTGCCAGCAGCGGGGGGGACTTCAAATACAATGAGCAGTTCTTC.

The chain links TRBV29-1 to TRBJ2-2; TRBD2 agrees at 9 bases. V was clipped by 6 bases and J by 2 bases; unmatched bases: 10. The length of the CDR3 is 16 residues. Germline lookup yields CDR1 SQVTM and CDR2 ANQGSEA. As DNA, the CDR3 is TGCAGCGTCAGCATTCTAGCGGGGTATAACACCGGGGAGCTGTTTTTT. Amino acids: CSVSILAGYNTGELFF.

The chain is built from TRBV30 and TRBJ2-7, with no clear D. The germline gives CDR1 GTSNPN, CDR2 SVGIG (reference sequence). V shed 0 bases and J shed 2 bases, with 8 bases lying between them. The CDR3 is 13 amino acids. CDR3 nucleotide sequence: TGTGCCTGGAGTGTGGCAGGTCCCTACGAGCAGTACTTC. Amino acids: CAWSVAGPYEQYF.

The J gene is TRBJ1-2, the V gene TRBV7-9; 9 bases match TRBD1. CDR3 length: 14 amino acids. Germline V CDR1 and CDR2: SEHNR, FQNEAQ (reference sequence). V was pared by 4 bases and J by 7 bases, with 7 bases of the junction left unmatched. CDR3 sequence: CASSSSWDRAGYTF. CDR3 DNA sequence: TGTGCCAGCAGCTCCTCGTGGGACAGGGCTGGCTACACCTTC.

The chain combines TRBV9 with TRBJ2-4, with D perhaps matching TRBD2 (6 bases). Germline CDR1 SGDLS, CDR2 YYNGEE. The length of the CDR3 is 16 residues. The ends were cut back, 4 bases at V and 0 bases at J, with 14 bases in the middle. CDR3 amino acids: CASSLGPGVAKNIQYF. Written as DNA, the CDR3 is TGTGCCAGCAGCCTAGGTCCGGGGGTAGCCAAAAACATTCAGTACTTC.

CDR3 coding DNA: TGTGCCAGAAGCCCTCGCCGGGTGAACTACGAGCAGTACTTC. It encodes CARSPRRVNYEQYF. This chain connects TRBV7-5 to TRBJ2-7; the D call in the table, TRBD2, was not verified against the DNA. TRBV7-5 is termed a pseudogene. The CDR3 has 14 residues.

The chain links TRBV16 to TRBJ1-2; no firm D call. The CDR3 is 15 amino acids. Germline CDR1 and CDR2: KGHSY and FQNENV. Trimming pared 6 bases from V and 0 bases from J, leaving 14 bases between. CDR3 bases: TGTGCCAGCAGAGACACATCGAACCCTAACTATGGCTACACCTTC. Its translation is CASRDTSNPNYGYTF. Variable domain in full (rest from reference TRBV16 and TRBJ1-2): GEEVAQTPKHLVRGEGQKAKLYCAPIKGHSYVFWYQQVLKNEFKFLISFQNENVFDETGMPKERFSAKCLPNSPCSLEIQATKLEDSAVYFCASRDTSNPNYGYTFGSGTRLTVV.

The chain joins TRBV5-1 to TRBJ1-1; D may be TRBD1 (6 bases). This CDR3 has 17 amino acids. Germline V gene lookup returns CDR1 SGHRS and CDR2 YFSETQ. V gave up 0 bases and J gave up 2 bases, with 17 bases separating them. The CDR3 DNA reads TGCGCCAGCAGCTTGGCCTTTTCCAGGGGTATCAACACTGAAGCTTTCTTT. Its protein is CASSLAFSRGINTEAFF.

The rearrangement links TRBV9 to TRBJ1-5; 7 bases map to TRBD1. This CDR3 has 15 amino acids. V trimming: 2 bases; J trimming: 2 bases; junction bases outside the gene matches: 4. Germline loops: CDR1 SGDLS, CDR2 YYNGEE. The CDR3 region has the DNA TGTGCCAGCAGCGTCGGACAGGATGGCAATCAGCCCCAGCATTTT. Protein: CASSVGQDGNQPQHF.

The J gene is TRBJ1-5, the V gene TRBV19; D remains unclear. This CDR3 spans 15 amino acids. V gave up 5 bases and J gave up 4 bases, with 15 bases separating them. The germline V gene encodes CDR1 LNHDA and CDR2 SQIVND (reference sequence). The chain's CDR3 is CASSSREGRNQPQHF. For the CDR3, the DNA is TGTGCCAGTAGTTCCCGGGAGGGCCGAAATCAGCCCCAGCATTTT.

The CDR3 loop is CASRMAGINQPQHF. In DNA form, the CDR3 reads TGTGCCAGCAGAATGGCGGGGATCAATCAGCCCCAGCATTTT. This chain links TRBV2 with TRBJ1-5; D unclear. The V end was cut by 6 bases, the J end by 3 bases, with 12 bases between. CDR3 length: 14 residues. Germline V gene sequence: CDR1 SNHLY, CDR2 FYNNEI.

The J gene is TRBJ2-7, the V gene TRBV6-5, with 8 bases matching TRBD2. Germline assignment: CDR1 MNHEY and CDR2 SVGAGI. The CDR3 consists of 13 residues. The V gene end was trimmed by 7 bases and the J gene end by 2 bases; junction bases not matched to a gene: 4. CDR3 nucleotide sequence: TGTGCCAGCAAACCGGGACTAGCCTACGAGCAGTACTTC. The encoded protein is CASKPGLAYEQYF.

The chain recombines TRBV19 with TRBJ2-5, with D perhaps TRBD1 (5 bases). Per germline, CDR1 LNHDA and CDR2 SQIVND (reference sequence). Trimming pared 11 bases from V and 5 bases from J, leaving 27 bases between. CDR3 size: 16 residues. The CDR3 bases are TGTGCCTCTACTGGATCAGGGTTGGATTTGGAGGAGACCCAGTACTTC. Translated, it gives CASTGSGLDLEETQYF.

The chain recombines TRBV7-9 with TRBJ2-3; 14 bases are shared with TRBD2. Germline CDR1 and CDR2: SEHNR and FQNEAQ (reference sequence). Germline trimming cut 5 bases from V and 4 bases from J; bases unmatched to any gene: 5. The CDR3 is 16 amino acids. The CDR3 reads CASSKGTSGRADTQYF. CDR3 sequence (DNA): TGTGCCAGCAGCAAAGGGACTAGCGGGAGAGCAGATACGCAGTATTTT.

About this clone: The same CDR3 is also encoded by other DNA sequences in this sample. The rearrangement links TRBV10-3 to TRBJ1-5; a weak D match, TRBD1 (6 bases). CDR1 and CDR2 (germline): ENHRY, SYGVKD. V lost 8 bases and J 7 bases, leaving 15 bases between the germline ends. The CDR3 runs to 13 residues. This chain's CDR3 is CAIRQEWGQPQHF. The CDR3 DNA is TGTGCCATCCGACAGGAATGGGGCCAGCCCCAGCATTTT.

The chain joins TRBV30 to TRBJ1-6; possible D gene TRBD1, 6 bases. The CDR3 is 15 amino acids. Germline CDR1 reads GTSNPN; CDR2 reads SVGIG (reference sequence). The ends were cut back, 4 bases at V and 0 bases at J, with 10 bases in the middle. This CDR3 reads CAWTQGSSYNSPLHF. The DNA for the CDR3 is TGTGCCTGGACCCAGGGGAGCTCCTATAATTCACCCCTCCACTTT. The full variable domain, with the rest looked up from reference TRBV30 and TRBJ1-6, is SQTIHQWPATLVQPVGSPLSLECTVEGTSNPNLYWYRQAAGRGLQLLFYSVGIGQISSEVPQNLSASRPQDRQFILSSKKLLLSDSGFYLCAWTQGSSYNSPLHFGNGTRLTVT.

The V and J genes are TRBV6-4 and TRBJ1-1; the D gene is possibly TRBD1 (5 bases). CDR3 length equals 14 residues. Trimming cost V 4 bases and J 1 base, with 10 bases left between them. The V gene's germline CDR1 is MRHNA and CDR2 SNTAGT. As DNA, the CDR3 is TGTGCCAGCAGTGCAGGGCTTCCGAACACTGAAGCTTTCTTT. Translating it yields CASSAGLPNTEAFF.

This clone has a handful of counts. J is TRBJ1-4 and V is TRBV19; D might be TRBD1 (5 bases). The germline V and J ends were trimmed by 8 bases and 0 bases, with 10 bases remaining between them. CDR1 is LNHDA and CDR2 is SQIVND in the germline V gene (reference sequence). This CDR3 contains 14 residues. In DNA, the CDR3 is TGTGCCAGTTCAAAGACAGCAACTAATGAAAAACTGTTTTTT. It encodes CASSKTATNEKLFF. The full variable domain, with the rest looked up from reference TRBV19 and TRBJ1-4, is DGGITQSPKYLFRKEGQNVTLSCEQNLNHDAMYWYRQDPGQGLRLIYYSQIVNDFQKGDIAEGYSVSREKKESFPLTVTSAQKNPTAFYLCASSKTATNEKLFFGSGTQLSVL.

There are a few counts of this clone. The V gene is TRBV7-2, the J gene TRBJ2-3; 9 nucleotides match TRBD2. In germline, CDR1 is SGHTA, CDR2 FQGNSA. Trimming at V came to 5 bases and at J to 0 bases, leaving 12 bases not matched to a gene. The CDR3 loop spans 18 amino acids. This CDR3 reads CASSRKWTAGGSTDTQYF. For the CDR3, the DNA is TGTGCCAGCAGCCGGAAGTGGACAGCGGGGGGTAGCACAGATACGCAGTATTTT.

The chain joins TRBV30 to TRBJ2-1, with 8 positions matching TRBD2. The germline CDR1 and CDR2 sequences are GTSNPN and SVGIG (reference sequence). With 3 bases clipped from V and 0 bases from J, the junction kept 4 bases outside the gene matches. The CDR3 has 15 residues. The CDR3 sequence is CAWRPGTSSYNEQFF. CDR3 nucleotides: TGTGCCTGGAGACCCGGGACTAGCTCCTACAATGAGCAGTTCTTC.

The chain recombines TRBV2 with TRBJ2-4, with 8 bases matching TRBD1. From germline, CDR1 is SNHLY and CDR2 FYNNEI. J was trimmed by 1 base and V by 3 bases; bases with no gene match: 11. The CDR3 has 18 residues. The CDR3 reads CASSDPGQEDKAKNIQYF. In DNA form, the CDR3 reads TGTGCCAGCAGTGACCCGGGACAGGAGGACAAGGCCAAAAACATTCAGTACTTC.

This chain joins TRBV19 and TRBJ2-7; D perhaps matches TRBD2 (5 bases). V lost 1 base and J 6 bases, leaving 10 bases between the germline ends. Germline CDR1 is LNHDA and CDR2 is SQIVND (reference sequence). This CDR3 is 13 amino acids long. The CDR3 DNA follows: TGTGCCAGTAGTATAGGGAAGGCGGGCGAGCAGTACTTC. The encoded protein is CASSIGKAGEQYF.